Sequencing of this TCR beta chain was carried out in a study of blood T cell repertoires in COVID-19. For the study at large: Acute and convalescent COVID-19 samples came from the United States, Italy and Spain.

Germline V lookup: CDR1 SGHRS, CDR2 YFSETQ. Trimming cost V 4 bases and J 5 bases, with 18 bases left between them. CDR3 length: 16 amino acids. Per the original data handling: Nucleated cell number was recorded as an estimate derived from reference gene primer amplification. Repertoires were generated with immunoSEQ multiplex PCR, while TCRdb's copy carries only in-frame clones and drops some. V and J calls plus clone size are reproduced from that table; the DNA served to infer D and trimming. The table includes about 340,000 clones, around 85% detected once. Cohort assignment relied on participant-reported clinical history.

The rearrangement uses TRBV5-1 and TRBJ2-2, with D perhaps matching TRBD1 (5 bases). The source is a woman in her thirties or forties with acute COVID-19. The sequenced sample was PBMCs or T cells enriched from blood (not recorded which). The CDR3, as DNA: TGCGCCAGCAGCCCCCGAAAAGGGGCTTTTACCGGGGAGCTGTTTTTT. Protein: CASSPRKGAFTGELFF. The whole variable domain, filled in from reference TRBV5-1 and TRBJ2-2, reads KAGVTQTPRYLIKTRGQQVTLSCSPISGHRSVSWYQQTPGQGLQFLFEYFSETQRNKGNFPGRFSGRQFSNSRSEMNVSTLELGDSALYLCASSPRKGAFTGELFFGEGSRLTVL.